These 17 T cell receptor beta chains originate from one sample sequenced in a study of tumor and adjacent non-tumor tissue in lung cancer. The library came from three nested PCR rounds adapted from ARM-PCR protocols. TCRdb independently ran MiXCR on the multiplex PCR reads; one entry per CDR3 protein. The table lists fewer than 130,000 distinct CDR3 sequences, 84% of them singletons. No cell sorting was done before RNA was extracted from the tissue. The sample was lung tumor tissue. These TCRs come from a man aged 65-85 years with non-small cell lung cancer.

Points on this clonotype: It may be a read error: a sequence one base away is much more abundant. This chain uses TRBV20-1 with TRBJ1-5; tentatively, D is TRBD1 (6 bases). This CDR3 has 15 residues. V shed 3 bases and J shed 0 bases, with 12 bases lying between them. Germline values: CDR1 DFQATT, CDR2 SNEGSKA (reference sequence). CDR3 in amino acids: CSARVGGDSNQPQHF. CDR3 coding DNA: TGCAGTGCTAGGGTAGGGGGGGATAGCAATCAGCCCCAGCATTTT.

Notes on this clonotype: This sequence may be a read error, since a much larger clone differs from it by one base. The CDR3 ends on some other residue instead of the conserved phenylalanine or tryptophan, so this is likely a read error. The chain is built from TRBV20-1 and TRBJ1-4; 9 positions agree with TRBD1. The CDR3 spans 14 residues. Germline V gene data show CDR1 as DFQATT and CDR2 as SNEGSKA (reference sequence). Trimming removed 5 bases from V and 7 bases from J; junction bases left unmatched: 8. CDR3 DNA sequence: TGCAGTGCTGCATGGACAGGGGATATTGAAAAACTGTTTTAT. As protein: CSAAWTGDIEKLFY.

Comment on this clonotype: Since no conserved phenylalanine or tryptophan closes the CDR3, a read error is the likely cause. The V and J genes are TRBV4-3 and TRBJ2-1, with 7 positions matching TRBD2. This CDR3 has 17 amino acids. Germline loops: CDR1 LGHNA, CDR2 YSLEER. Here the CDR3 reads CASSQDPAGAEYNGQFY. In DNA form, the CDR3 reads TGCGCCAGCAGCCAAGACCCCGCGGGAGCTGAATACAATGGGCAGTTCTAC.

Of note for this clonotype: This likely comes from a read error, as the CDR3 has no conserved phenylalanine or tryptophan at its end. The chain links TRBV6-2 or TRBV6-3 to TRBJ1-2; D remains unclear. Between the trimmed V and J ends, which lost 6 bases and 2 bases, there was a span of 4 bases. This CDR3 is 11 amino acids long. In germline, CDR1 is MNHEY, CDR2 SVGEGT. CDR3 nucleotides: TGTGCCAGCAGCGAAAACTATGGCTACACCTAC. Residues: CASSENYGYTY.

Points on this clonotype: Just one base apart from a much larger clone, this may be a read error. The rearrangement links TRBV29-1 to TRBJ2-7, with D perhaps TRBD1 (5 bases). Per the germline V gene, CDR1 is SQVTM and CDR2 is ANQGSEA. This CDR3 comprises 12 residues. This CDR3 reads CSAWGSSYGQYF. The CDR3 DNA follows: TGCAGCGCTTGGGGCAGCTCCTACGGGCAGTACTTC.

There are a few counts of this clonotype. The conserved closing phenylalanine or tryptophan is absent in this CDR3, likely reflecting a read error. It is unclear where the CDR3 begins or ends on the DNA, so no DNA is shown, and the CDR3 is as TCRdb lists it. This chain uses TRBV6-1 with TRBJ2-6; the table's TRBD2 call for D was not verified on the DNA. Termini included, the CDR3 measures 18 amino acids. Germline loops: CDR1 MNHNS, CDR2 SASEGT. CDR3 residues: CASNPGLAAHSGANVLTL.

A single count supports this clonotype. A junction end diverges from the germline sequence, so it may reflect a read error. This chain uses TRBV28 with TRBJ1-4, with D uncertain. From germline, CDR1 is MDHEN and CDR2 SYDVKM. CDR3 length: 17 residues. CDR3 protein: CASSFPIGQSTNEKLFF. Here the CDR3 DNA reads TGTGCCAGCAGTTTCCCTATCGGGCAGTCAACTAATGAGAAACTGTTTTTT.

Turning to this clonotype: This may arise from a read error, as a much more abundant clone is one base away. This chain links TRBV28 with TRBJ2-3; the match to TRBD1 covers 8 bases. Per the germline V gene, CDR1 is MDHEN and CDR2 is SYDVKM. The CDR3 totals 15 residues. In DNA form, the CDR3 reads TGTGCCAGCCTTACCACCGGGACAGGCACAGATGCGCAGTATTTT. Amino acids: CASLTTGTGTDAQYF.

Notes on this clonotype: At one of its ends the junction is not consistent with the germline gene, which may arise from a read error. The chain couples TRBV6-1 to TRBJ2-5; 8 bases are a match to TRBD2. The germline V gene encodes CDR1 MNHNS and CDR2 SASEGT. This CDR3 comprises 15 residues. In DNA form, the CDR3 reads TGTGCCAGCAAAGGAGGTAGCGGGGTAAGAGAGTCCCAGTACTTC. Encoded protein: CASKGGSGVRESQYF.

Turning to this clonotype: One junction end disagrees with the germline gene, perhaps due to a read error. This chain joins TRBV4-1 and TRBJ2-7; 11 nucleotides align to TRBD2. This CDR3 has 16 residues. Germline V gives CDR1 MGHRA, CDR2 YSYEKL. The CDR3 DNA is TGCGTCAGCAGACGGACACTAGCGGGAGAGGGGGACAAGCAGTACTTC. Residues: CVSRRTLAGEGDKQYF.

With regard to this clonotype: A read error is possible here, since a much larger clone lies one base away. J is TRBJ2-1 and V is TRBV28, with 9 bases that match TRBD1. CDR1 MDHEN and CDR2 SYDVKM come from the germline V gene. The CDR3 totals 20 residues. J gave up 3 bases and V 4 bases, and 19 bases lay outside the gene matches. CDR3 loop: CASSYPLTTGDRANYNEQFF. The CDR3 DNA is TGTGCCAGCAGTTACCCCCTCACGACGGGGGACAGGGCGAACTACAATGAGCAGTTCTTC.

Comment on this clonotype: One end of the junction fails to match germline, which may point to a read error. CDR3 nucleotide sequence: TGTGCCAGCAGCCCCTTTCCTAGCTGGATTGAGCAATTCTTC. Protein: CASSPFPSWIEQFF. The V call is TRBV14, the J call TRBJ2-1, with a possible D match to TRBD2 (5 bases). Germline-derived CDR1 and CDR2 are SGHDN and FVKESK. This CDR3 has 14 amino acids.

In regard to this clonotype: A junction boundary mismatches the germline segment, possibly from a read error. V is TRBV29-1 and J is TRBJ2-7; D call uncertain. Germline loops: CDR1 SQVTM, CDR2 ANQGSEA. The CDR3 is 12 residues long. The CDR3, as DNA: TGCAGCGTCAGACCTGGGGTCGACGAGCTGTACTTC. Translated: CSVRPGVDELYF.

The chain joins TRBV10-1 to TRBJ2-1, with TRBD2 matching 10 bases. Trimming removed 7 bases from V and 8 bases from J; junction bases left unmatched: 11. In germline, CDR1 is WNHNN, CDR2 SYGVQD (reference sequence). The CDR3 is made up of 15 amino acids. This chain's CDR3 is CASTTGLARNDEQFF. The CDR3 coding sequence is TGCGCCAGCACCACGGGACTAGCGAGGAATGATGAGCAGTTCTTC.

The V and J genes are TRBV19 and TRBJ2-1; 9 nucleotides agree with TRBD2. The CDR3 has 18 amino acids. The trim removed 1 base at V and 0 bases at J, leaving 7 bases unmatched. In germline, CDR1 is LNHDA, CDR2 SQIVND (reference sequence). CDR3 amino acids: CASSIGSGGPSSYNEQFF. The CDR3 DNA reads TGTGCCAGTAGTATAGGTAGCGGGGGACCGAGCTCCTACAATGAGCAGTTCTTC. Full variable domain (outside the CDR3, taken from reference TRBV19 and TRBJ2-1): DGGITQSPKYLFRKEGQNVTLSCEQNLNHDAMYWYRQDPGQGLRLIYYSQIVNDFQKGDIAEGYSVSREKKESFPLTVTSAQKNPTAFYLCASSIGSGGPSSYNEQFFGPGTRLTVL.

On this clonotype itself: Compared with germline, one end of the junction differs, possibly owing to a read error. This chain connects TRBV29-1 to TRBJ2-5; tentatively, D is TRBD2 (5 bases). Per the germline V gene, CDR1 is SQVTM and CDR2 is ANQGSEA. This CDR3 contains 12 residues. CDR3 amino acids: CSVSPGIETQYF. In DNA, the CDR3 is TGTAGCGTCTCTCCTGGAATCGAGACCCAGTACTTC.

In this sample, this clonotype turned up once. As the CDR3 is not closed by the conserved phenylalanine or tryptophan, this likely results from a read error. The V gene is TRBV5-4, the J gene TRBJ2-5; the D gene is possibly TRBD2 (6 bases). Germline-derived CDR1 and CDR2 are SGHNT and YYREEE (reference sequence). The CDR3 length is 14 residues. Written as DNA, the CDR3 is TGTGCCAGTAGCTTGAGGCGGGGTGAAGAGACCCAGTACTAC. Protein sequence: CASSLRRGEETQYY.